This passage covers 28 T cell receptor beta chains from one sample sequenced in a study of cytomegalovirus exposure and HLA in healthy donors. PCR employed 60 Vbeta and 13 Jbeta primers. TCRdb keeps only in-frame clones here, not all; method: immunoSEQ multiplex PCR. This sample carries fewer than 120,000 clones, about 90% of them seen once, and the ten largest clones take about 1.8%. The sequenced material came from PBMCs. The receptors shown here come from a man in his forties in good health and CMV-seronegative.

The rearrangement joins TRBV6-1 to TRBJ2-2; possible D gene TRBD1, 6 bases. This CDR3 is 13 amino acids long. Per germline, CDR1 MNHNS and CDR2 SASEGT. Between the trimmed V and J ends, which lost 8 bases and 3 bases, there was a span of 10 bases. The chain's CDR3 is CASLQGHTGELFF. Written as DNA, the CDR3 is TGTGCCAGCCTACAGGGCCACACCGGGGAGCTGTTTTTT.

The V gene is TRBV18, the J gene TRBJ2-6; D is ambiguous. Deletions cut 5 bases from V and 0 bases from J, with 8 bases between. The germline CDR1 and CDR2 sequences are KGHSH and LQKENI. This CDR3 has 15 residues. The chain's CDR3 is CASSEAFSGANVLTF. CDR3 in DNA: TGTGCCAGCTCAGAGGCCTTCTCTGGGGCCAACGTCCTGACTTTC.

The rearrangement joins TRBV5-1 to TRBJ2-7, with 9 positions matching TRBD1. V shed 4 bases, J shed 3 bases, and the junction held 8 bases outside the gene matches. The CDR3 is 15 amino acids. Germline V CDR1 and CDR2: SGHRS, YFSETQ. The DNA for the CDR3 is TGCGCCAGCAGCACAACCGGGACAGGGAGCTACGAGCAGTACTTC. It specifies CASSTTGTGSYEQYF.

The V gene is TRBV18, the J gene TRBJ2-3; 8 nucleotides agree with TRBD2. The germline V gene encodes CDR1 KGHSH and CDR2 LQKENI. V lost 3 bases, J lost 2 bases, and 7 bases stayed unmatched. The CDR3 is 16 amino acids. DNA for the CDR3: TGTGCCAGCTCACCCCTTAGCGGGGCCCCCACAGATACGCAGTATTTT. Its protein is CASSPLSGAPTDTQYF. Variable domain in full (rest from reference TRBV18 and TRBJ2-3): NAGVMQNPRHLVRRRGQEARLRCSPMKGHSHVYWYRQLPEEGLKFMVYLQKENIIDESGMPKERFSAEFPKEGPSILRIQQVVRGDSAAYFCASSPLSGAPTDTQYFGPGTRLTVL.

V usage is TRBV27 and J usage is TRBJ1-1; D is ambiguous. CDR3 length: 15 residues. The germline CDR1 and CDR2 sequences are MNHEY and SMNVEV (reference sequence). The V gene lost 2 bases and the J gene lost 4 bases, with 14 bases spanning the gap. Here the CDR3 reads CASSLRRAWGTEAFF. In DNA, the CDR3 is TGTGCCAGCAGTTTACGGAGGGCTTGGGGCACTGAAGCTTTCTTT.

The J gene is TRBJ2-3, the V gene TRBV2, with TRBD2 matching 10 bases. With V trimmed by 1 base and J by 7 bases, 8 bases remained unmatched. CDR3 size: 16 residues. Germline loops: CDR1 SNHLY, CDR2 FYNNEI. CDR3 protein: CASSEGLAGPSNTQYF. In DNA, the CDR3 is TGTGCCAGCAGTGAAGGACTAGCGGGCCCCTCAAATACGCAGTATTTT. The variable domain in full, completed from reference TRBV2 and TRBJ2-3, reads EPEVTQTPSHQVTQMGQEVILRCVPISNHLYFYWYRQILGQKVEFLVSFYNNEISEKSEIFDDQFSVERPDGSNFTLKIRSTKLEDSAMYFCASSEGLAGPSNTQYFGPGTRLTVL.

The J gene is TRBJ2-7, the V gene TRBV5-4; D remains ambiguous. Germline-derived CDR1 and CDR2 are SGHNT and YYREEE (reference sequence). This CDR3 contains 13 residues. Between the trimmed V and J ends, which lost 3 bases and 2 bases, there was a span of 9 bases. The CDR3 spells CASSYLGTYEQYF. CDR3 bases: TGTGCCAGCAGCTACCTCGGTACCTACGAGCAGTACTTC.

V and J are TRBV2 and TRBJ2-7, with a tentative D call TRBD1 (6 bases). The germline V gene encodes CDR1 SNHLY and CDR2 FYNNEI. The CDR3 has 13 residues. Between the trimmed V and J ends, which lost 4 bases and 6 bases, there was a span of 13 bases. DNA for the CDR3: TGTGCCAGCAGTGTGGACAGTTCGACCGAGCAGTACTTC. Translation gives CASSVDSSTEQYF. The variable domain in full, with the rest retrieved from reference TRBV2 and TRBJ2-7, is EPEVTQTPSHQVTQMGQEVILRCVPISNHLYFYWYRQILGQKVEFLVSFYNNEISEKSEIFDDQFSVERPDGSNFTLKIRSTKLEDSAMYFCASSVDSSTEQYFGPGTRLTVT.

The sample holds one count of this clone. The chain has TRBV14 and TRBJ2-7, with a possible D match to TRBD2 (6 bases). The V and J ends lost 2 bases and 3 bases respectively, with 8 bases between them. The CDR3 covers 13 residues. Germline lookup yields CDR1 SGHDN and CDR2 FVKESK. The CDR3 reads CASSQRRDYEQYF. CDR3 in DNA: TGTGCCAGCAGCCAAAGGAGGGACTACGAGCAGTACTTC.

CDR3 amino acids: CASSLAPGQVTNTEAFF. The CDR3, as DNA: TGCGCCAGCAGCTTGGCTCCAGGACAGGTTACGAACACTGAAGCTTTCTTT. This chain links TRBV5-1 with TRBJ1-1; TRBD1 aligns across 7 bases. The CDR3 has 17 amino acids. From germline, CDR1 is SGHRS and CDR2 YFSETQ. The ends lost 0 bases at V and 1 base at J; junction bases unmatched: 9.

The chain joins TRBV28 to TRBJ1-5; TRBD1 is a possible D gene (5 bases). This CDR3 is built from 16 residues. CDR1 is MDHEN, CDR2 SYDVKM, per germline. Trimming pared 5 bases from V and 1 base from J, leaving 15 bases between. CDR3 sequence: CASSSRDMGSNQPQHF. CDR3 nucleotide sequence: TGTGCCAGCAGTAGCAGGGATATGGGGAGCAATCAGCCCCAGCATTTT.

This clone was detected only a few times. The genes are TRBV6-1 and TRBJ1-5; TRBD1 might be the D (5 bases). V was clipped by 1 base and J by 6 bases, with 13 bases between them. The CDR3 totals 15 residues. CDR1 and CDR2 from the germline V gene are MNHNS and SASEGT. The CDR3 DNA follows: TGTGCCAGCAGTGAAGGCCCGGGGGACGGTCAGCCCCAGCATTTT. Its translation is CASSEGPGDGQPQHF.

This clone came up a few times. The chain joins TRBV7-9 to TRBJ2-4; 10 bases are shared with TRBD1. This CDR3 has 15 amino acids. The trim removed 5 bases at V and 6 bases at J, leaving 7 bases unmatched. CDR1 is SEHNR, CDR2 FQNEAQ, per germline (reference sequence). CDR3 residues: CASSLKGTGVNIQYF. CDR3 in DNA: TGTGCCAGCAGCCTTAAGGGGACAGGGGTAAACATTCAGTACTTC.

The V gene is TRBV9, the J gene TRBJ2-3; 7 bases align to TRBD1. Per the germline V gene, CDR1 is SGDLS and CDR2 is YYNGEE. The CDR3 consists of 13 residues. V lost 4 bases, J lost 7 bases, and 6 bases stayed unmatched. The CDR3 loop reads CASSLGTENTQYF. CDR3 nucleotides: TGTGCCAGCAGCCTGGGGACAGAGAATACGCAGTATTTT.

The J gene is TRBJ1-2, the V gene TRBV6-5, with D hard to call. From germline, CDR1 is MNHEY and CDR2 SVGAGI. The V gene lost 2 bases and the J gene lost 4 bases, with 11 bases spanning the gap. The CDR3 extends over 14 amino acids. DNA for the CDR3: TGTGCCAGCAGTTACAGACATCGGGGCTATGGCTACACCTTC. This translates into CASSYRHRGYGYTF.

This chain links TRBV5-1 with TRBJ2-7; 8 bases fit TRBD2. The J segment lost 0 bases and the V segment lost 3 bases, leaving 5 bases of the junction unmatched. CDR1 SGHRS and CDR2 YFSETQ come from the germline V gene. CDR3 length: 15 residues. The CDR3 bases are TGCGCCAGCAGCTCCGGACTAGCCAGCTCCTACGAGCAGTACTTC. Encoded protein: CASSSGLASSYEQYF.

The rearrangement uses TRBV5-6 and TRBJ1-4; 11 bases are shared with TRBD1. CDR1 is SGHDT and CDR2 is YYEEEE in the germline V gene. This CDR3 comprises 16 residues. The ends lost 3 bases at V and 8 bases at J; junction bases unmatched: 9. The CDR3 loop is CASSSIGTGGTEKLFF. The CDR3 bases are TGTGCCAGCAGCTCTATAGGGACAGGGGGAACCGAAAAACTGTTTTTT.

The rearrangement joins TRBV6-6 to TRBJ1-1, with 10 bases lining up with TRBD1. The trim removed 4 bases at V and 4 bases at J, leaving 3 bases unmatched. CDR1 MNHNY and CDR2 SVGAGI come from the germline V gene (reference sequence). This CDR3 spans 14 amino acids. The CDR3 bases are TGTGCCAGCAGTTGGGGACAGGGGCCCACTGAAGCTTTCTTT. The encoded protein is CASSWGQGPTEAFF.

The gene calls are TRBV6-1 and TRBJ2-2, with D possibly TRBD1 on 6 matching bases. This CDR3 is built from 15 residues. CDR1 MNHNS and CDR2 SASEGT come from the germline V gene. Trimming left V 7 bases short and J 5 bases short, with 17 bases between. The CDR3 spells CASKFSEGVTGELFF. In nucleotides, the CDR3 is TGTGCCAGCAAATTCTCAGAGGGGGTTACCGGGGAGCTGTTTTTT.

The V gene is TRBV9, the J gene TRBJ1-1; D not certain. Germline lookup yields CDR1 SGDLS and CDR2 YYNGEE. The V end was cut by 4 bases, the J end by 4 bases, with 11 bases between. This CDR3 region has 13 residues. This chain's CDR3 is CASSPGVATEAFF. For the CDR3, the DNA is TGTGCCAGCAGCCCCGGGGTTGCCACTGAAGCTTTCTTT.

This chain uses TRBV27 with TRBJ1-2, with no clear D. CDR3 length: 16 residues. CDR1 is MNHEY, CDR2 SMNVEV, per germline (reference sequence). V was shortened by 0 bases and J by 4 bases, with 15 bases between the two germline ends. This chain's CDR3 is CASSLSLGSNIYGYTF. CDR3 DNA sequence: TGTGCCAGCAGTTTATCCCTCGGGTCGAATATCTATGGCTACACCTTC.

V and J are TRBV15 and TRBJ1-2; the D is unclear. The CDR3 runs 14 residues. The V end was cut by 1 base, the J end by 13 bases, with 19 bases between. The germline V gene has CDR1 LNHNV and CDR2 YYDKDF (reference sequence). CDR3 bases: TGTGCCACCAGCAGAGTTTTTGGAGTTAATGACTGCACCTTC. This encodes CATSRVFGVNDCTF.

To note about this clone: One end of the junction varies from germline; a read error may be responsible. The V and J genes are TRBV28 and TRBJ1-2; 9 positions match TRBD1. Germline loops: CDR1 MDHEN, CDR2 SYDVKM. The CDR3 covers 17 residues. The CDR3 nucleotides are TGTGCCAGCAGTTTACGTCGGACAGGGGATTATTACTACGGCTACACCTTC. This encodes CASSLRRTGDYYYGYTF.

The rearrangement uses TRBV25-1 and TRBJ2-3; TRBD2 matches 9 bases. After removal of 4 bases from V and 8 bases from J, the junction contained 7 bases not matched to a gene. CDR1 MGHDK and CDR2 SYGVNS come from the germline V gene. This CDR3 contains 14 residues. The CDR3 DNA reads TGTGCCAGCAGTGGCGGGGGGGCCGGTTTTACGCAGTATTTT. This sequence encodes CASSGGGAGFTQYF.

This clone showed up just a few times. The chain employs TRBV2 and TRBJ1-4; D perhaps matches TRBD1 (6 bases). The CDR3 covers 15 residues. V was pared by 7 bases and J by 5 bases, with 17 bases between. Germline CDR1 SNHLY, CDR2 FYNNEI. The CDR3 reads CASKKEGVGNEKLFF. CDR3 nucleotide sequence: TGTGCCAGCAAAAAAGAGGGGGTTGGGAATGAAAAACTGTTTTTT.

Written as DNA, the CDR3 is TGTGCCAGCAGTTCTCCCGGGGGGCGCCTCTACGAGCAGTACTTC. Its protein is CASSSPGGRLYEQYF. The chain recombines TRBV28 with TRBJ2-7; D might be TRBD2 (7 bases). Looked up from germline, CDR1 is MDHEN and CDR2 is SYDVKM. The CDR3 totals 15 residues. V was clipped by 4 bases and J by 3 bases, with 16 bases between them.

This chain connects TRBV28 to TRBJ1-2; the D is unclear. The V gene's germline CDR1 is MDHEN and CDR2 SYDVKM. Trimming removed 6 bases from V and 8 bases from J, with 19 bases in between. This CDR3 has 14 amino acids. The CDR3 nucleotides are TGTGCCAGCAGGCTAGTGGGAGTCGCTATGGGCTACACCTTC. As protein: CASRLVGVAMGYTF.

This clone came up a few times. This chain uses TRBV5-1 with TRBJ1-2; D unresolved. The CDR3 length is 14 residues. Germline CDR1 is SGHRS and CDR2 is YFSETQ. Trimming stripped 0 bases from V and 3 bases from J, with 9 bases between. The CDR3 DNA is TGCGCCAGCAGCTTGGGAATTCCGGACTATGGCTACACCTTC. It encodes CASSLGIPDYGYTF. Filled out from reference TRBV5-1 and TRBJ1-2, the complete variable domain reads KAGVTQTPRYLIKTRGQQVTLSCSPISGHRSVSWYQQTPGQGLQFLFEYFSETQRNKGNFPGRFSGRQFSNSRSEMNVSTLELGDSALYLCASSLGIPDYGYTFGSGTRLTVV.